This TCR beta chain was sequenced for a study of cytomegalovirus exposure and HLA in healthy donors (dated by TCRdb to 2017 to 2019). About the full investigation: An earlier analysis of roughly 630 of the donors reported 250 to 300 Gb of sequence data and more than 90 million unique TCR beta sequences from roughly 200 million T cells. Rather than drawing on any new phenotypic data, the later analysis identified candidate immune exposures from TCR beta sequences and the way those sequences occurred across donors. Besides the first cohort of approximately 670 subjects, a separate validation cohort made up of roughly 120 different subjects was used. Every repertoire in the discovery cohort had been generated on one and the same sequencing platform. Typing coverage differed by locus: A, B, C, DRB1 and DQB1 were typed in about 620-630 donors, DQA1 in 500 to 550, DPA1 in roughly 590, and DPB1 in 400 to 480. A later analysis re-analyzed previously published TCR beta repertoires from about 600 donors and added high-resolution HLA genotyping to study TCR occurrence patterns. Four or five DR-DQ haplotypes were treated as single units for association and clustering because of strong linkage in the cohort. The genetic ancestry cluster associated with self-reported Caucasian donors included around four fifths of the 300 to 400 genotyped donors. A later genetic analysis used genome-wide SNP genotypes for about 65% of the 666 donors, treating that subset as a discovery cohort. The study profiled the T cell repertoires of approximately 700 subjects by immunosequencing and related them to cytomegalovirus serostatus. The study combined high-throughput TCR immunosequencing, statistical association of individual TCRs with disease status, and machine learning to predict cytomegalovirus infection status. Alongside the repertoire data, information on donor age, sex, ethnicity and CMV serostatus was compiled. HLA typing included class I and class II loci at four-digit resolution. An early release that covered fewer than 750 HLA-typed donors contained approximately 320 gigabases of sequencing data and around 85 million unique TCR sequences. Across around 400 genotyped donors of the cohort, an average of about 240,000 unique TCR beta nucleotide sequences per donor were sequenced, and about a sixth of those sequences were non-productive. An earlier analysis of 500 to 650 of the donors applied high-throughput TCR beta sequencing to assess whether each TCR beta V gene segment acted as functional or pseudogenic. The study aimed to test whether cataloging public T cell receptors could reveal signatures of past pathogen exposure.

The paper's findings and limits, for the study overall: While some public TCRs were present in many individuals, most TCR sequences turned up only very rarely across donors. Linkage disequilibrium might explain the correlated functional status among segregating V segments, but an unknown experimental factor could not be ruled out. The classifier was reported to diagnose cytomegalovirus status with high specificity and sensitivity in both the original cohort and the validation cohort. Because HLA typing was missing for some donors at each locus, association tests included only the typed subset. According to a later analysis, parvovirus B19, influenza, CMV and Epstein-Barr virus appeared linked to several top co-occurrence clusters. When HLA alleles, especially DR and DQ, strongly co-occurred, attributing TCR associations to individual alleles was difficult. A further reported finding was that TCR beta sequences accurately predicted the HLA-A and HLA-B alleles for most subjects in the first cohort. A later analysis associated some 17,000 TCR beta sequences with specific HLA alleles at a false discovery rate of 0.05. A total of 150 to 200 TCR beta chains were listed by the study as associated with cytomegalovirus. Most CMV-associated TCR beta chains appeared to be HLA-restricted in a later analysis, and the HLA associations seemed to be driven largely by CMV exposure. In an earlier analysis of more than 500 of the donors, most TCR beta V segments appeared in productive rearrangements about 87% or about 30% of the time, broadly matching IMGT annotations. According to a later analysis, TCR association rates differed among HLA loci, with DRB1 alleles showing the most associated TCRs and HLA-C alleles showing the fewest. CMV serostatus was the only immune exposure information available for the cohort. It was suggested by the authors that the approach could potentially be generalized to other disease states and immunological phenotypes. A later genetic analysis associated a missense DCLRE1C variant with V-gene and J-gene trimming of TCR beta chains, and an independent cohort replicated the association. In vitro tests confirmed that three of the cytomegalovirus-associated TCR beta chains recognize cytomegalovirus antigens. Some 16 rarely observed V segments, including chromosome 9 orphons, were excluded from the earlier analysis of just under 600 of the donors because counts were too low. The cohort was sequenced for TCR beta chains only, and without alpha or paired-chain data the features that could be detected were limited. In a later analysis, HLA-associated TCR beta chains showed more clonal expansion and lower generation probabilities than non-associated chains that were equally common. The sequencing pipeline was judged likely to have produced a cluster of highly shared sequence variants as a technical artifact. The presence/absence analyses assumed that sequencing depth was roughly uniform across donors, and that assumption may not be true. Compared with the roughly 700-donor mean, donors in an Asian-associated ancestry cluster had fewer N-insertions in productive TCRs, according to a later genetic analysis.

In total, 600 or so healthy bone marrow donors made up the cohort. All cohort members were sampled while nominally healthy, although unrecorded immune exposures were likely present. The donor was CMV seronegative and belonged to the group of 352 seronegative cohort members. Each donor provided a peripheral blood sample, and peripheral blood mononuclear cells were used for TCR beta sequencing. The Qiagen DNeasy Blood Extraction Kit was used to extract genomic DNA from the blood cell samples. Libraries were built with the immunoSEQ multiplex PCR assay. A mixture of 60 forward primers for TCR Vbeta segments and 13 reverse primers for TCR Jbeta segments was used in the multiplex PCR. The CDR3 region of rearranged TCR beta genes was amplified from genomic DNA with a multiplex PCR assay. The amplified TCR beta libraries were sequenced on the Illumina HiSeq System as 87-base-pair reads. In the source study's methods: A later analysis tallied around 82 million unique TCR beta chains across the 660 or so repertoires, and approximately 11 million of those chains were shared by two or more donors. A nearest-neighbor algorithm error-corrected the raw reads and collapsed the reads into unique sequences, merging closely related sequences to remove PCR and sequencing errors. To assign V, D and J gene segments, CDR3 sequences were aligned to IMGT reference sequences. For a sequence to be retained, a match of at least six nucleotides to both a V gene segment and a J gene segment was required. Rearrangements were called productive when the CDR3 lacked stop codons and stayed in frame with V and J; all others were non-productive. CDR3 was defined according to IMGT convention as the region running from the second conserved V-encoded cysteine to the conserved J-encoded phenylalanine. Sequences without an unambiguous match to a single V gene segment were excluded from the earlier analysis of about 630 of the donors. In an earlier analysis of around 600 of the donors, V segments were called functional above 56.7% productive rearrangements and were called segregating when the between-donor standard deviation exceeded 5%. To diagnose cytomegalovirus status from the catalog of TCR beta chain sequences, a statistical classification framework was built. V and J gene assignment, in a later analysis, came from comparing TCR nucleotide sequences with IMGT/GENE-DB human TR gene sequences. A later analysis assigned CDR3 sequences and most-parsimonious VDJ recombination scenarios with the TCRdist pipeline. In a later analysis, each TCR beta chain was defined by its CDR3 amino acid sequence together with its V-gene family, and reads lacking a unique V-gene family were excluded. In a later analysis, around 650 highly shared, low-generation-probability nucleotide sequences were removed to address suspected cross-contamination and a sequencing artifact. A later analysis calculated a clonal expansion index for each public chain from normalized within-repertoire ranks of inferred template counts. A later analysis computed generation probabilities with a VDJ recombination model fitted to out-of-frame rearrangements, and checked the results against IGoR. In a later analysis, TCR-TCR, TCR-HLA and TCR-CMV co-occurrence was scored with hypergeometric tests, and a repertoire-size bias correction was applied to TCR pairs. A later analysis estimated false discovery rates by permuting HLA or CMV assignments 20 times. A later analysis grouped co-occurring TCRs with DBSCAN, adding TCRdist sequence similarity when clustering within HLA-allele-positive subsets. Co-occurrence clustering excluded repertoires with fewer than 30,000 or more than 120,000 public chains, plus five with anomalous nucleotide sharing. Drawn from immuneACCESS, this table holds only the in-frame rearrangements with V and J called that TCRdb kept. Clones are partly lost; checked studies trace under half to an unresolved V gene and leave the rest unexplained. The V and J calls and clone size are taken from that table; D and trimming were inferred from the DNA. In all, the sample holds about 180,000 clones, and 70% to 80% of those were seen once. The ten largest clones take up around 1.6% of the sample.

About this clone: No antigen is known for it. No qualities accompany the bases; no much larger clone lies one base away.

What was sequenced was PBMCs. The sequence was obtained from a man aged 18 to 29 in good health and CMV-seronegative.

The nucleotide sequence is TGTGCCACCGGGGGGGCAACTAATGAAAAACTGTTTTTT. This translates into CATGGATNEKLFF. The sequence joins TRBV15 to TRBJ1-4, and TRBD1 may be the D gene, going by 5 matching bases. CDR1 LNHNV and CDR2 YYDKDF are derived from the germline V gene (reference sequence). The CDR3 starts with the cysteine, ends with the phenylalanine, and has 13 residues. Here the CDR3 DNA is all that survives: 39 bases in frame from base 1. Trimming takes 8 bases from V and 0 bases from J, and the germline ends sit 7 bases apart.